This T cell receptor (beta chain) came from a study of tumor-infiltrating lymphocytes in primary liver carcinoma. Germline V gene data show CDR1 as SGHDT and CDR2 as YYEEEE. Trimming removed 2 bases from V and 2 bases from J, with 23 bases in between. The CDR3 length is 19 residues. For blood RNA, unsorted whole blood served as the source, and germline DNA was extracted too. Starting from around 510 ng of total RNA, TCR beta cDNA was produced with a primer in the constant region. It was through three nested multiplex PCR rounds of slightly modified ARM-PCR that TCR beta libraries arose. The study ran its first two PCR rounds for nine to ten cycles each, using TRBV1-TRBV30 forward primers and a C-beta reverse primer. TCRdb passed the multiplex PCR reads through MiXCR, listing each CDR3 protein once. The sample holds 310,000 or so distinct CDR3 sequences, less than 75% seen once.

The genes are TRBV5-6 and TRBJ1-5; D ambiguous. The receptor was derived from a man aged 35 to 55 with primary liver carcinoma and hepatitis B virus infection. The sample was peripheral blood. As DNA, the CDR3 is TGTGCCAGCAGCTTTTTAGCCAGCACCCTGCAAGCTGGCAATCAGCCCCAGCATTTT. The encoded protein is CASSFLASTLQAGNQPQHF.